The 19 T cell receptor beta chains listed next were all sequenced from one sample in a study of T-cell memory formation after mild COVID-19. TCRdb recomputed calls from the 5' RACE reads with MiXCR, one row per CDR3 protein. Here the sample spans approximately 100,000 distinct CDR3 sequences, 12% being singletons. Sequencing input: PBMCs or a T cell subset sorted from them (not recorded which). All receptors derive from an adult woman who had mild COVID-19 (a few samples of this study predate the infection). Cell type and time point are not known.

V and J are TRBV5-5 and TRBJ2-7; D is unresolved. V was cut by 0 bases and J by 3 bases, with 13 bases left in between. This CDR3 has 15 residues. The germline V gene encodes CDR1 SGHKS and CDR2 YYEKEE (reference sequence). The CDR3 protein is CASSLGVPSRYEQYF. The CDR3 nucleotides read TGTGCCAGCAGCTTGGGGGTTCCAAGCCGCTACGAGCAGTACTTC.

The chain has TRBV3-1 and TRBJ2-7; 7 nucleotides match TRBD2. V lost 0 bases to trimming and J lost 2 bases; unmatched junction nucleotides: 10. This CDR3 spans 17 amino acids. Germline V gene lookup returns CDR1 LGHDT and CDR2 YNNKEL (reference sequence). The CDR3 reads CASSQDGGEISPYEQYF. The CDR3 coding sequence is TGTGCCAGCAGCCAAGATGGGGGGGAAATAAGTCCCTACGAGCAGTACTTC.

This clonotype appeared a single time. This sequence joins TRBV7-9 and TRBJ1-1; no clear D. V was cut by 1 base and J by 7 bases, with 7 bases left in between. This CDR3 contains 12 residues. The germline CDR1 and CDR2 sequences are SEHNR and FQNEAQ (reference sequence). In DNA, the CDR3 is TGTGCCAGCAGCTTAGAAGCGGATGAAGCTTTCTTT. It specifies CASSLEADEAFF.

The rearrangement links TRBV7-6 to TRBJ2-2; weak D call: TRBD2 (7 bases). Between the trimmed V and J ends, which lost 4 bases and 9 bases, there was a span of 15 bases. This CDR3 is 14 amino acids long. Germline loops: CDR1 SGHVS, CDR2 FNYEAQ. The CDR3 DNA reads TGTGCCAGCAGCTCAAGGGGGGGTGGCAGGGAGCTGTTTTTT. It codes for CASSSRGGGRELFF.

As for this clonotype: A read error may account for a junction end that differs from germline. This chain uses TRBV13 with TRBJ1-2; D gene unclear. From germline, CDR1 is PRHDT and CDR2 FYEKMQ (reference sequence). The CDR3 is made up of 8 amino acids. The CDR3 region has the DNA TGTGCCAGCACAGGCTGGGATTTC. As protein: CASTGWDF.

This clonotype was counted only a few times. The CDR3 nucleotides are TGTGCCAGCAGCCCTGGAGGGGATGGCTACACCTTC. Translating it yields CASSPGGDGYTF. The V gene is TRBV6-5, the J gene TRBJ1-2; maybe TRBD1 (5 bases). This CDR3 region has 12 residues. V lost 6 bases, J lost 6 bases, and 11 bases lay in between. Germline V CDR1 and CDR2: MNHEY, SVGAGI.

The genes are TRBV6-2 or TRBV6-3 and TRBJ2-1; 9 bases align to TRBD1. Germline V gene data show CDR1 as MNHEY and CDR2 as SVGEGT. This CDR3 is built from 15 residues. V trimming: 4 bases; J trimming: 4 bases; junction bases outside the gene matches: 5. In DNA form, the CDR3 reads TGTGCCAGCAGTTCCACCGGGACAGGGTACAATGAGCAGTTCTTC. Translated, it gives CASSSTGTGYNEQFF.

This chain joins TRBV9 and TRBJ2-7; D perhaps matches TRBD1 (6 bases). Trimming shortened V by 4 bases and J by 0 bases, and 14 bases separated the two germline ends. This CDR3 comprises 15 residues. CDR1 and CDR2 from the germline V gene are SGDLS and YYNGEE. CDR3 DNA sequence: TGTGCCAGCAGCCCCCGGACAGACAACTCCTACGAGCAGTACTTC. Protein product: CASSPRTDNSYEQYF.

This clonotype was observed a few times. The chain combines TRBV20-1 with TRBJ2-7, with D possibly matching TRBD2 (5 bases). Germline V gene sequence: CDR1 DFQATT, CDR2 SNEGSKA (reference sequence). The CDR3 length is 14 residues. Trimming took off 2 bases at V and 4 bases at J, with 15 bases between the two ends. The CDR3 DNA reads TGCAGTGCTAGATTGGAAAACCGGGGTTACGAGCAGTACTTC. Translating gives CSARLENRGYEQYF.

There are many counts of this clonotype. V gene TRBV10-3 combines with J gene TRBJ2-4, with D unclear. V was clipped by 0 bases and J by 3 bases, with 9 bases between them. Germline CDR1 is ENHRY and CDR2 is SYGVKD. CDR3 size: 15 residues. CDR3 loop: CAISESIPGKNIQYF. CDR3 DNA sequence: TGTGCCATCAGTGAGTCGATTCCAGGCAAAAACATTCAGTACTTC.

This clonotype was seen a handful of times. The chain couples TRBV7-8 to TRBJ2-7; no clear D. The V gene's germline CDR1 is SGHVS and CDR2 FQNEAQ. The CDR3 contains 12 residues. Trimming cost V 3 bases and J 3 bases, with 6 bases left between them. The DNA for the CDR3 is TGTGCCAGCAGCTTGATATTCTACGAGCAGTACTTC. Its protein product is CASSLIFYEQYF.

The chain has TRBV24-1 and TRBJ2-2; tentatively, D is TRBD2 (6 bases). The germline CDR1 and CDR2 sequences are KGHDR and SFDVKD. V lost 2 bases, J lost 0 bases, and 9 bases lay in between. The CDR3 consists of 16 residues. The CDR3 DNA reads TGTGCCACCAGTGATTCGCCTAGCGCGAACACCGGGGAGCTGTTTTTT. Amino acid sequence: CATSDSPSANTGELFF.

In its sample, this clonotype was seen a few times. The V call is TRBV5-1, the J call TRBJ2-1; 12 nucleotides match TRBD2. The CDR3 loop spans 15 amino acids. V shed 3 bases and J 10 bases; nucleotides not matched to a gene: 8. Germline CDR1 is SGHRS and CDR2 is YFSETQ. CDR3 residues: CASSYASGRAGEQFF. CDR3 sequence (DNA): TGCGCCAGCAGCTACGCTAGCGGGAGGGCCGGGGAGCAGTTCTTC.

This clonotype was seen a handful of times. This chain links TRBV14 with TRBJ2-1; maybe TRBD2 (6 bases). V lost 4 bases, J lost 2 bases, and 15 bases lay in between. CDR1 SGHDN and CDR2 FVKESK come from the germline V gene. The CDR3 totals 16 residues. The CDR3 protein is CASSPGGLRPYNEQFF. CDR3 DNA: TGTGCCAGCAGCCCCGGGGGTCTTAGACCCTACAATGAGCAGTTCTTC.

The chain links TRBV7-9 to TRBJ1-1; D is unclear. CDR1 is SEHNR and CDR2 is FQNEAQ in the germline V gene (reference sequence). The CDR3 is 12 amino acids. V was shortened by 3 bases and J by 5 bases, with 7 bases between the two germline ends. The DNA of the CDR3 is TGTGCCAGCAGCTTTGGTTCAACTGAAGCTTTCTTT. Its protein product is CASSFGSTEAFF.

This clonotype has only a few counts. The rearrangement links TRBV12-3 or TRBV12-4 to TRBJ1-3; D gene uncertain. Between the trimmed V and J ends, which lost 5 bases and 4 bases, there was a span of 0 bases. The CDR3 runs 10 residues. The chain's CDR3 is CASSGNTIYF. DNA for the CDR3: TGTGCCAGCAGTGGAAACACCATATATTTT.

This clonotype has more than one count but fewer than ten. The rearrangement links TRBV7-9 to TRBJ2-5; possible D gene TRBD1, 5 bases. Germline-derived CDR1 and CDR2 are SEHNR and FQNEAQ (reference sequence). Deletions cut 2 bases from V and 5 bases from J, with 9 bases between. The CDR3 is 13 residues long. The CDR3 region is CASSLQGEETQYF. CDR3 coding DNA: TGTGCCAGCAGCTTACAGGGTGAGGAGACCCAGTACTTC.

The rearrangement uses TRBV7-3 and TRBJ2-1; 10 nucleotides match TRBD2. The CDR3 is 14 residues long. After removal of 2 bases from V and 8 bases from J, the junction contained 3 bases not matched to a gene. Germline V gene data show CDR1 as SGHTA and CDR2 as FQGTGA. The CDR3, as DNA: TGTGCCAGCAGCTTAGGGGGACTAGCGCATGAGCAGTTCTTC. Translating it yields CASSLGGLAHEQFF.

This clonotype was picked up many times. V usage is TRBV7-2 and J usage is TRBJ2-7, with 9 bases that match TRBD1. V shed 3 bases and J 3 bases; nucleotides not matched to a gene: 3. This CDR3 region has 14 residues. Per the germline V gene, CDR1 is SGHTA and CDR2 is FQGNSA. The CDR3 DNA is TGTGCCAGCAGCTTGGGACAGGGTTTCTACGAGCAGTACTTC. Translation gives CASSLGQGFYEQYF.